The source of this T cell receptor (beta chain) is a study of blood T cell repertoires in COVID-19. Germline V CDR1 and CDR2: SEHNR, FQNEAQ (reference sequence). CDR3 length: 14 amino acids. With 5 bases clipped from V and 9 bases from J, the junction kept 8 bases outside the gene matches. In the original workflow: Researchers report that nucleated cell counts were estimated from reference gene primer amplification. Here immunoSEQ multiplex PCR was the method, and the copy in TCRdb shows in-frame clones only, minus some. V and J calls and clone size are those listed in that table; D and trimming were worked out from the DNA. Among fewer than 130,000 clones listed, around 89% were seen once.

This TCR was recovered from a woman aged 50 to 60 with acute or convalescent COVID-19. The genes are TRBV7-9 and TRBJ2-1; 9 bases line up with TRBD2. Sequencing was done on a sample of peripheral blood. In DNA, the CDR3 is TGTGCCAGCAGCCTTCCCGGGACTAGCAGTGAGCAGTTCTTC. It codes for CASSLPGTSSEQFF. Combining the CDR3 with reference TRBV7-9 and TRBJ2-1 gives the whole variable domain DTGVSQNPRHKITKRGQNVTFRCDPISEHNRLYWYRQTLGQGPEFLTYFQNEAQLEKSRLLSDRFSAERPKGSFSTLEIQRTEQGDSAMYLCASSLPGTSSEQFFGPGTRLTVL.